These 20 T cell receptor beta chains were sequenced from one sample in a study of regulatory T cells in long-lasting Graves disease. According to the study, TCR beta libraries were built with iRepertoire HTBI primers and CDR3-region Arm-PCR. One entry per CDR3 protein results from TCRdb running MiXCR on the multiplex PCR reads. Here the sample spans 400,000 to 500,000 distinct CDR3 sequences, 12% to 15% being singletons. Time point noted: newly diagnosed GD, antithyroid drugs for less than 3 months. TCR sequences were obtained from RNA taken from PBMCs. This same sample was also taken into another study, of T cells in Graves' hyperthyroidism and ophthalmopathy.

The source material was peripheral blood mononuclear cells (PBMCs), sampled at new diagnosis, from a patient treated with antithyroid drugs. The receptors come from a woman between 45 and 60 years old with Graves disease.

This clonotype was counted at least ten times. The rearrangement uses TRBV10-1 and TRBJ2-7; 9 bases match TRBD2. Germline loops: CDR1 WNHNN, CDR2 SYGVQD (reference sequence). Trimming removed 0 bases from V and 1 base from J; junction bases left unmatched: 4. The CDR3 covers 16 residues. CDR3 sequence (DNA): TGCGCCAGCAGTGAGTCTAGCGGGAGTTCATCCTACGAGCAGTACTTC. As protein: CASSESSGSSSYEQYF.

This clonotype was detected many times. The chain has TRBV28 and TRBJ2-3, with 12 bases identical to TRBD2. Germline loops: CDR1 MDHEN, CDR2 SYDVKM. The CDR3 is 15 amino acids. J lost 2 bases, V lost 4 bases, and 1 base had no gene match. CDR3 loop: CASSWTSGNTDTQYF. The CDR3 DNA follows: TGTGCCAGCAGTTGGACTAGCGGGAACACAGATACGCAGTATTTT.

This clonotype was picked up many times. This chain joins TRBV18 and TRBJ2-2, with D hard to call. The V gene's germline CDR1 is KGHSH and CDR2 LQKENI. V dropped 8 bases and J dropped 0 bases, with 7 bases sitting between them. The CDR3 is 13 amino acids. DNA of the CDR3: TGTGCCAGCAGCCCACCGAACACCGGGGAGCTGTTTTTT. Translation gives CASSPPNTGELFF.

The chain joins TRBV10-3 to TRBJ2-3, with 7 bases aligning to TRBD1. Unmatched junction bases numbered 5, after V lost 5 bases and J lost 0 bases. The CDR3 runs to 15 residues. CDR1 ENHRY and CDR2 SYGVKD come from the germline V gene. The CDR3 spells CAISSTGTSTDTQYF. The CDR3 DNA reads TGTGCCATCAGTTCGACAGGGACGAGCACAGATACGCAGTATTTT.

Regarding this clonotype: A read error may explain this, as a much larger clone is one base away. V usage is TRBV10-3 and J usage is TRBJ1-4; TRBD1 matches at 10 bases. Germline CDR1 ENHRY, CDR2 SYGVKD. Germline trimming cut 5 bases from V and 6 bases from J; bases unmatched to any gene: 6. The CDR3 contains 15 residues. CDR3: CAISPAGQGDEKLFF. Written as DNA, the CDR3 is TGTGCCATCAGTCCAGCCGGACAGGGGGATGAAAAACTGTTTTTT.

This clonotype was seen more than once but under ten times. Given a much more abundant clone one base away, this may be a read error. The J gene is TRBJ1-1, the V gene TRBV6-9, with 8 bases that match TRBD1. CDR3 length equals 16 residues. Looked up from germline, CDR1 is MNHGY and CDR2 is SVAAGI. CDR3 DNA: TGTGCCAGCAGTTACACAGGGGGAGTCAAGAACACTGGAGCTTTCTTT. This encodes CASSYTGGVKNTGAFF.

This clonotype was found a few times. This chain connects TRBV6-2 or TRBV6-3 to TRBJ2-3; no clear D gene. Germline V gene sequence: CDR1 MNHEY, CDR2 SVGEGT. The CDR3 spans 14 residues. V dropped 7 bases and J dropped 0 bases, with 11 bases sitting between them. CDR3 sequence: CASMVSASTDTQYF. The CDR3 DNA is TGTGCCAGCATGGTCAGCGCTAGCACAGATACGCAGTATTTT.

The chain links TRBV6-9 to TRBJ2-7, with 8 positions matching TRBD2. The V gene's germline CDR1 is MNHGY and CDR2 SVAAGI. The CDR3 sequence is 15 residues long. J gave up 0 bases and V 3 bases, and 4 bases lay outside the gene matches. CDR3 loop: CASSYKRGSSYEQYF. For the CDR3, the DNA is TGTGCCAGCAGTTACAAGCGGGGGAGCTCCTACGAGCAGTACTTC.

The J gene is TRBJ2-1, the V gene TRBV18, with TRBD1 matching over 7 bases. The CDR3 has 14 residues. Germline values: CDR1 KGHSH, CDR2 LQKENI. The junction had 3 bases not matched to a gene; V was cut back by 2 bases and J by 5 bases. The CDR3 region is CASSPTDRNNEQFF. The CDR3 nucleotides are TGTGCCAGCTCACCAACGGACAGGAACAATGAGCAGTTCTTC. The full variable domain, rest sourced from reference TRBV18 and TRBJ2-1, is NAGVMQNPRHLVRRRGQEARLRCSPMKGHSHVYWYRQLPEEGLKFMVYLQKENIIDESGMPKERFSAEFPKEGPSILRIQQVVRGDSAAYFCASSPTDRNNEQFFGPGTRLTVL.

The sample holds a few counts of this clonotype. CDR3 nucleotide sequence: TGTGCCAGCTCTGGACGGATTGCCACAGATACGCAGTATTTT. It encodes CASSGRIATDTQYF. The rearrangement links TRBV18 to TRBJ2-3; D is uncertain. V was trimmed by 6 bases and J by 2 bases, leaving 12 bases between them. The CDR3 is 14 residues long. Germline assignment: CDR1 KGHSH and CDR2 LQKENI.

The V gene is TRBV28, the J gene TRBJ1-2; D uncertain. Trimming removed 7 bases from V and 4 bases from J, with 10 bases in between. Germline V gene data show CDR1 as MDHEN and CDR2 as SYDVKM. This CDR3 has 12 residues. Here the CDR3 reads CASTPRSYGYTF. DNA for the CDR3: TGTGCCAGCACCCCAAGGAGCTATGGCTACACCTTC.

In regard to this clonotype: A read error may explain this, as a much larger clone is one base away. This CDR3 is missing its conserved last phenylalanine or tryptophan, likely due to a read error. The chain couples TRBV5-1 to TRBJ2-1, with TRBD2 identical over 11 bases. CDR1 and CDR2 (germline): SGHRS, YFSETQ. The CDR3 runs 15 residues. V was clipped by 4 bases and J by 5 bases; unmatched bases: 5. Here the CDR3 reads CASSTGLAEHNEQFL. CDR3 coding DNA: TGCGCCAGCAGCACGGGACTAGCGGAACACAATGAGCAGTTCCTC.

In its sample, this clonotype was seen many times. The chain is built from TRBV6-5 and TRBJ2-7; weak D call: TRBD2 (7 bases). Trimming shortened V by 2 bases and J by 3 bases, and 17 bases separated the two germline ends. The CDR3 totals 16 residues. In germline, CDR1 is MNHEY, CDR2 SVGAGI. CDR3 amino acids: CASSYGAGEGVYEQYF. The CDR3 bases are TGTGCCAGCAGTTACGGGGCGGGAGAGGGGGTCTACGAGCAGTACTTC.

This clonotype has at least ten counts. V is TRBV20-1 and J is TRBJ1-5; D is undetermined. V lost 1 base and J 2 bases, leaving 15 bases between the germline ends. The CDR3 runs to 16 residues. CDR1 DFQATT and CDR2 SNEGSKA come from the germline V gene (reference sequence). CDR3 nucleotide sequence: TGCAGTGCTAGAGGGCGGGCAGCCCGGCGCAATCAGCCCCAGCATTTT. Its translation is CSARGRAARRNQPQHF.

This clonotype has a handful of counts. CDR3 sequence: CASSGRDRGRMLFF. CDR3 sequence (DNA): TGTGCCAGCAGCGGCCGGGACAGGGGCCGTATGCTGTTTTTT. The chain is built from TRBV5-5 and TRBJ2-2, with 10 positions matching TRBD1. The CDR3 extends over 14 amino acids. Trimming cost V 4 bases and J 13 bases; bases outside gene matches: 10. Germline assignment: CDR1 SGHKS and CDR2 YYEKEE (reference sequence).

This clonotype was counted ten times or more. This chain joins TRBV12-3 or TRBV12-4 and TRBJ2-7, with TRBD2 matching 8 bases. The V gene end was trimmed by 0 bases and the J gene end by 4 bases; junction bases not matched to a gene: 2. The CDR3 extends over 14 amino acids. CDR3 bases: TGTGCCAGCAGTTTAGCGTCGGGGGGGTACGAGCAGTACTTC. Protein sequence: CASSLASGGYEQYF.

This chain uses TRBV10-1 with TRBJ2-1; D may be TRBD1 or TRBD2 (5 bases each). V was shortened by 6 bases and J by 0 bases, with 18 bases between the two germline ends. Germline V gene sequence: CDR1 WNHNN, CDR2 SYGVQD (reference sequence). CDR3 size: 17 residues. The CDR3 nucleotides read TGCGCCAGCAGGAACCCAGGGACGGAGAGCTCCTACAATGAGCAGTTCTTC. It codes for CASRNPGTESSYNEQFF.

This clonotype has at least ten counts. The rearrangement joins TRBV6-2 or TRBV6-3 to TRBJ2-1, with TRBD1 matching over 11 bases. The J segment lost 7 bases and the V segment lost 6 bases, leaving 2 bases of the junction unmatched. The germline V gene has CDR1 MNHEY and CDR2 SVGEGT. The CDR3 length is 13 residues. CDR3 residues: CASRGTGGNEQFF. CDR3 in DNA: TGTGCCAGCAGGGGGACAGGGGGTAATGAGCAGTTCTTC.

This clonotype was seen repeatedly, ten times or more. CDR3 sequence (DNA): TGTGCCAGCAGTCCCTCCCCATCCGCGGGGGGCATTCAGTACTTC. Its protein is CASSPSPSAGGIQYF. This sequence joins TRBV6-1 and TRBJ2-4, with TRBD2 identical over 8 bases. Germline CDR1 and CDR2: MNHNS and SASEGT. The V segment lost 5 bases and the J segment 9 bases; nucleotides outside the gene matches: 12. The CDR3 runs 15 residues.

To note about this clonotype: Since a far larger clone is one base different, this is likely a read error. Because the CDR3 is missing its conserved closing phenylalanine or tryptophan, this is likely a read error. The chain uses TRBV7-9 and TRBJ1-1; D gene unclear. Trimming stripped 3 bases from V and 4 bases from J, with 9 bases between. Germline CDR1 is SEHNR and CDR2 is FQNEAQ (reference sequence). The CDR3 spans 13 residues. The CDR3 is CASSLSGGTEAFL. The CDR3 DNA sequence: TGTGCCAGCAGCTTGAGTGGAGGCACTGAAGCTTTCTTG.